These 18 T cell receptor beta chains originate from one sample sequenced in a study of CD8 T cells in ankylosing spondylitis. Their antigen targets remain unknown. TCRdb fed the 5' RACE reads into MiXCR, producing one record per CDR3 protein. The sample has about 800,000 distinct CDR3 sequences, 10% to 15% seen once. Study-wide results and limits: What seemed typical of ankylosing spondylitis blood was a TCR beta motif built from several highly homologous variants.

Sequences were obtained from blood, either unsorted or a sorted T cell fraction (not recorded which). The receptor set was obtained from a male donor with ankylosing spondylitis.

The CDR3 DNA reads TGTGCCAGCCGCCGCGGGGGGGGCGCGTCCTACGAGCAGTACTTC. Encoded protein: CASRRGGGASYEQYF. The chain combines TRBV6-1 with TRBJ2-7; 9 positions match TRBD2. This CDR3 has 15 amino acids. V lost 8 bases, J lost 1 base, and 9 bases stayed unmatched. CDR1 MNHNS and CDR2 SASEGT come from the germline V gene.

This chain uses TRBV7-3 with TRBJ2-1; D not resolved. Germline values: CDR1 SGHTA, CDR2 FQGTGA. The V and J ends lost 0 bases and 0 bases respectively, with 15 bases between them. The CDR3 has 18 amino acids. DNA for the CDR3: TGTGCCAGCAGCTTAACGGTCCGCTTACCCATCTCCTACAATGAGCAGTTCTTC. Protein: CASSLTVRLPISYNEQFF.

This clonotype was seen ten or more times. The genes are TRBV29-1 and TRBJ1-2; D ambiguous. Germline assignment: CDR1 SQVTM and CDR2 ANQGSEA. The CDR3 is made up of 11 amino acids. V dropped 3 bases and J dropped 8 bases, with 10 bases sitting between them. In DNA, the CDR3 is TGCAGCGTTGAGGATTCTCGGGGCTACACCTTC. It translates to CSVEDSRGYTF.

This clonotype turned up a few times. The chain combines TRBV20-1 with TRBJ2-5, with TRBD2 matching over 11 bases. Per germline, CDR1 DFQATT and CDR2 SNEGSKA (reference sequence). The ends lost 5 bases at V and 4 bases at J; junction bases unmatched: 9. The CDR3 has 15 residues. DNA for the CDR3: TGCAGTGCTTACATAGCGGGAGGGCCAGGAGAGACCCAGTACTTC. Translating gives CSAYIAGGPGETQYF.

V usage is TRBV10-3 and J usage is TRBJ1-3, with 8 bases that match TRBD1. This CDR3 region has 16 residues. Germline trimming cut 6 bases from V and 4 bases from J; bases unmatched to any gene: 11. Looked up from germline, CDR1 is ENHRY and CDR2 is SYGVKD. In DNA, the CDR3 is TGTGCCATCAGGAGCAGGGGGCGCGTGGAGGGAAACACCATATATTTT. Encoded protein: CAIRSRGRVEGNTIYF.

V gene TRBV6-1 combines with J gene TRBJ1-6; no clear D. This CDR3 is 14 amino acids long. Germline loops: CDR1 MNHNS, CDR2 SASEGT. Trimming pared 7 bases from V and 7 bases from J, leaving 14 bases between. The CDR3: CASMILSGNSPLHF. The CDR3, as DNA: TGTGCCAGCATGATTCTATCGGGGAATTCACCCCTCCACTTT.

This clonotype has ten or more counts. The J gene is TRBJ2-7, the V gene TRBV20-1, with 10 positions matching TRBD1. In germline, CDR1 is DFQATT, CDR2 SNEGSKA (reference sequence). V shed 3 bases, J shed 1 base, and the junction held 3 bases outside the gene matches. This CDR3 has 14 amino acids. CDR3 DNA: TGCAGTGCTAGGTGGGACAGGGGTTCCTACGAGCAGTACTTC. Translating gives CSARWDRGSYEQYF.

This chain uses TRBV5-1 with TRBJ2-3; possible D gene TRBD1, 6 bases. The length of the CDR3 is 16 residues. V lost 4 bases and J lost 7, with 22 bases in between. The germline V gene encodes CDR1 SGHRS and CDR2 YFSETQ. CDR3 in amino acids: CASSHGTRALMNTQYF. CDR3 DNA: TGCGCCAGCAGCCACGGGACAAGAGCTCTTATGAATACGCAGTATTTT.

This clonotype showed up just once. This chain connects TRBV12-5 to TRBJ2-5; 7 bases are a match to TRBD2. There are 14 residues in the CDR3. Germline values: CDR1 LGHNT, CDR2 FRNRAP. J was trimmed by 5 bases and V by 0 bases; bases with no gene match: 3. CDR3 DNA sequence: TGTGCTAGTGGTTTGGTAGGGAGGGAGGAGACCCAGTACTTC. Translated: CASGLVGREETQYF.

The chain combines TRBV25-1 with TRBJ1-2; D remains unclear. The CDR3 is 14 amino acids. Trimming took 0 bases from V and 2 from J, leaving 7 bases between them. Germline V lookup: CDR1 MGHDK, CDR2 SYGVNS. The DNA for the CDR3 is TGTGCCAGCAGTGAATATGAGATAAACTATGGCTACACCTTC. Protein: CASSEYEINYGYTF.

This clonotype was recorded many times. The genes are TRBV11-2 and TRBJ2-7; D not certain. The CDR3 has 13 amino acids. CDR1 SGHAT and CDR2 FQNNGV come from the germline V gene. V dropped 4 bases and J dropped 2 bases, with 9 bases sitting between them. This CDR3 is CASSYGPTYEQYF. DNA for the CDR3: TGTGCCAGCAGCTACGGGCCAACCTACGAGCAGTACTTC.

The chain is built from TRBV29-1 and TRBJ2-5; TRBD2 aligns across 10 bases. The CDR3 runs 17 residues. J lost 5 bases, V lost 7 bases, and 19 bases had no gene match. Germline V gene sequence: CDR1 SQVTM, CDR2 ANQGSEA. The CDR3 region is CSGGPPLLAGGSETQYF. The DNA of the CDR3 is TGCAGCGGTGGCCCACCACTTTTAGCGGGGGGATCGGAGACCCAGTACTTC.

This clonotype came up a few times. The chain uses TRBV20-1 and TRBJ1-2; D remains unclear. Germline V gene sequence: CDR1 DFQATT, CDR2 SNEGSKA (reference sequence). Between the trimmed V and J ends, which lost 0 bases and 4 bases, there was a span of 15 bases. This CDR3 region has 15 residues. The CDR3 region is CSARDDVTLAYGYTF. In DNA, the CDR3 is TGCAGTGCTAGAGATGATGTCACATTGGCCTATGGCTACACCTTC.

The gene calls are TRBV20-1 and TRBJ2-1; 8 nucleotides agree with TRBD2. The germline V gene has CDR1 DFQATT and CDR2 SNEGSKA (reference sequence). This CDR3 is 14 amino acids long. The CDR3 nucleotides read TGCAGCTCGGGAGGGCCATTCCCCTACAATGAGCAGTTCTTC. Translated, it gives CSSGGPFPYNEQFF.

There are a few counts of this clonotype. The rearrangement uses TRBV12-3 or TRBV12-4 and TRBJ2-6; the D gene is possibly TRBD2 (5 bases). Trimming took 5 bases from V and 4 from J, leaving 15 bases between them. This CDR3 comprises 16 residues. The CDR3 protein is CASSPREGRGANVLTF. The DNA of the CDR3 is TGTGCCAGCAGTCCACGTGAAGGGAGAGGGGCCAACGTCCTGACTTTC.

This clonotype was recorded at least ten times. The gene calls are TRBV28 and TRBJ2-3; D is unresolved. V gave up 8 bases and J gave up 2 bases, with 11 bases separating them. Germline V gene lookup returns CDR1 MDHEN and CDR2 SYDVKM. CDR3 length: 13 amino acids. CDR3 DNA: TGTGCCAGCTCGGATCCCTCCACAGATACGCAGTATTTT. This encodes CASSDPSTDTQYF.

V usage is TRBV7-3 and J usage is TRBJ2-2; D is tentatively TRBD1 or TRBD2 (5 bases each). V gave up 5 bases and J gave up 8 bases, with 15 bases separating them. The CDR3 is made up of 14 amino acids. The V gene's germline CDR1 is SGHTA and CDR2 FQGTGA. Here the CDR3 reads CASSRGPPTGELFF. In nucleotides, the CDR3 is TGTGCCAGCAGCAGGGGACCACCCACGGGGGAGCTGTTTTTT.

This clonotype was counted a few times. V gene TRBV25-1 combines with J gene TRBJ2-5; D possibly corresponds to TRBD2 (6 bases). Trimming took off 3 bases at V and 5 bases at J, with 13 bases between the two ends. The CDR3 extends over 14 amino acids. Germline-derived CDR1 and CDR2 are MGHDK and SYGVNS. The CDR3 coding sequence is TGTGCCAGCAGTGACAGGCTTAGCGGTGAGACCCAGTACTTC. It yields the protein CASSDRLSGETQYF.